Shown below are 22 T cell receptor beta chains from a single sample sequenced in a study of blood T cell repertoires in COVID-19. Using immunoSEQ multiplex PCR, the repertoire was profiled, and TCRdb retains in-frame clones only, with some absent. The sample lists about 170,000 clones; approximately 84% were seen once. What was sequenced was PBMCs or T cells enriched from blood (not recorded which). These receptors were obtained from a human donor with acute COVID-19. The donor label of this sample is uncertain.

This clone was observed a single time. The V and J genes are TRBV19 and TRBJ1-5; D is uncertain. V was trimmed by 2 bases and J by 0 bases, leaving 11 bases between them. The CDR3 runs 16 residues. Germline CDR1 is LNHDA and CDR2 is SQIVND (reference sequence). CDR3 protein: CASSIRGGYSNQPQHF. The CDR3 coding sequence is TGTGCCAGTAGTATACGGGGAGGGTATAGCAATCAGCCCCAGCATTTT.

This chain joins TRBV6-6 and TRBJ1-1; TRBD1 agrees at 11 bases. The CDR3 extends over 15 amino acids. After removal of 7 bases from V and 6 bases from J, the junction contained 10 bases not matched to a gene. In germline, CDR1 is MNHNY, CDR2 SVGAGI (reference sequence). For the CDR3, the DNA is TGTGCCAGCACCGGATCCGGGACAGGGGGATCTGAAGCTTTCTTT. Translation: CASTGSGTGGSEAFF.

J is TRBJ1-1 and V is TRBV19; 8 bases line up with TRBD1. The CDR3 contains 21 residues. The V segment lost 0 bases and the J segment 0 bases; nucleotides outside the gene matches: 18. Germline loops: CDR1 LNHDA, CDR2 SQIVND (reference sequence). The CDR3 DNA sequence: TGTGCCAGTAGTATAGATTCGGTAGTGCCGACAGGGGAAGGTGTGAACACTGAAGCTTTCTTT. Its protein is CASSIDSVVPTGEGVNTEAFF.

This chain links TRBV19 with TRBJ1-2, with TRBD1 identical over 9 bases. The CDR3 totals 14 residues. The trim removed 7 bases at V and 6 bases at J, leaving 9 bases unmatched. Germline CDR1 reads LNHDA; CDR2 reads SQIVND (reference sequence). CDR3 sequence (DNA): TGTGCCAGTACCTTCCCCGACAGGGGGGATGGCTACACCTTC. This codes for CASTFPDRGDGYTF.

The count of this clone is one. The CDR3 DNA is TGTGCCAGCCGGCGGACAGGGGACTACGAGCAGTACTTC. Its protein is CASRRTGDYEQYF. This chain connects TRBV18 to TRBJ2-7; the match to TRBD1 covers 9 bases. Germline V gives CDR1 KGHSH, CDR2 LQKENI. J gave up 3 bases and V 8 bases, and 5 bases lay outside the gene matches. The CDR3 is 13 residues long. Based on the CDR3 plus reference TRBV18 and TRBJ2-7, the full variable domain is NAGVMQNPRHLVRRRGQEARLRCSPMKGHSHVYWYRQLPEEGLKFMVYLQKENIIDESGMPKERFSAEFPKEGPSILRIQQVVRGDSAAYFCASRRTGDYEQYFGPGTRLTVT.

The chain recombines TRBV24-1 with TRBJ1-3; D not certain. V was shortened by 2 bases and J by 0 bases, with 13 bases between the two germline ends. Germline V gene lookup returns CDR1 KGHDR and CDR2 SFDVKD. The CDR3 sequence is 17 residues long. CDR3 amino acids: CATSDSRKTSSGNTIYF. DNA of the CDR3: TGTGCCACCAGTGATTCAAGGAAAACTAGCTCTGGAAACACCATATATTTT.

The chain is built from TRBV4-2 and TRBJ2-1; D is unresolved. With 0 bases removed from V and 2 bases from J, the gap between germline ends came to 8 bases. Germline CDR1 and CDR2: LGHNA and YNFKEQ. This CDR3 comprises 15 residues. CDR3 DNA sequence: TGTGCCAGCAGCCAAGATTCTGCGGCCTACAATGAGCAGTTCTTC. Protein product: CASSQDSAAYNEQFF.

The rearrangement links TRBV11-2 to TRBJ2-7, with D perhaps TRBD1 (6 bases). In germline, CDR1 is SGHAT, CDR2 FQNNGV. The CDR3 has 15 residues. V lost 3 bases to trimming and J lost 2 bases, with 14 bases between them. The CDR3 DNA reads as TGTGCCAGCAGCTTTCAGAGGACAGAAACCTACGAGCAGTACTTC. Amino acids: CASSFQRTETYEQYF.

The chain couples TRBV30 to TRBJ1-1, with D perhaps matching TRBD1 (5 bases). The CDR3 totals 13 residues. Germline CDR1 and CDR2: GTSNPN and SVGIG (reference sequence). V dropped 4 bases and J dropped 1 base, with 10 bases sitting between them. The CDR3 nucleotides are TGTGCCTGGAATCGACAGAAGAACACTGAAGCTTTCTTT. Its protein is CAWNRQKNTEAFF.

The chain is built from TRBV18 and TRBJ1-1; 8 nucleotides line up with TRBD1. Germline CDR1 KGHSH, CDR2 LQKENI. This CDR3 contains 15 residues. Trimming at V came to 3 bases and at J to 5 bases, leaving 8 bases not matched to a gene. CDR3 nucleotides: TGTGCCAGCTCACCCGGACAGGGTTTGGCGACTGAAGCTTTCTTT. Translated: CASSPGQGLATEAFF.

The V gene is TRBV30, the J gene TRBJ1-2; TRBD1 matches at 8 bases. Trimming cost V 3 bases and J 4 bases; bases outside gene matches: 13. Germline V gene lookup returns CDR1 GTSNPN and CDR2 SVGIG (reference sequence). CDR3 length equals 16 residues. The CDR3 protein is CAWRAVDRGEFYGYTF. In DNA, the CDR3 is TGTGCCTGGAGAGCCGTCGACAGGGGAGAATTCTATGGCTACACCTTC.

The CDR3, as DNA: TGCGCCAGCAGCCTTACAGTTAACACTGAAGCTTTCTTT. Amino acid sequence: CASSLTVNTEAFF. This chain connects TRBV5-1 to TRBJ1-1, with D unclear. Trimming stripped 4 bases from V and 2 bases from J, with 9 bases between. This CDR3 spans 13 amino acids. CDR1 is SGHRS, CDR2 YFSETQ, per germline.

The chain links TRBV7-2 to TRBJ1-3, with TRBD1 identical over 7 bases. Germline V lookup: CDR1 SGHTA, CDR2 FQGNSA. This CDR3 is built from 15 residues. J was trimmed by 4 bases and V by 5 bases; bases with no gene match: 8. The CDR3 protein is CASSLSRGLGNTIYF. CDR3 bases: TGTGCCAGCAGCCTAAGTAGGGGGCTGGGAAACACCATATATTTT.

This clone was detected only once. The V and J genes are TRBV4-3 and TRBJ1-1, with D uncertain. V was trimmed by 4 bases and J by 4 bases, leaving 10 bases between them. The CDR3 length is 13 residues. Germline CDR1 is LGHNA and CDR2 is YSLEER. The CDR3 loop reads CASSRATGTEAFF. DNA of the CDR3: TGCGCCAGCAGCCGGGCAACCGGCACTGAAGCTTTCTTT.

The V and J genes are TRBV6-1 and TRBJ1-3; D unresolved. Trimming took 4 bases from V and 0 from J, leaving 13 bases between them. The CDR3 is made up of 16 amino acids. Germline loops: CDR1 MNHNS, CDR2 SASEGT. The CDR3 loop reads CASSAGSGLSGNTIYF. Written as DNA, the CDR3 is TGTGCCAGCAGTGCGGGCAGCGGTCTCTCTGGAAACACCATATATTTT.

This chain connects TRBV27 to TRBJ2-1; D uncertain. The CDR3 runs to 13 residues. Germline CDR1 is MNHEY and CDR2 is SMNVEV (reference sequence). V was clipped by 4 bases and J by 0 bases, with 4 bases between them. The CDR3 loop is CASSSDSYNEQFF. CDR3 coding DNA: TGTGCCAGCAGTTCAGACTCCTACAATGAGCAGTTCTTC.

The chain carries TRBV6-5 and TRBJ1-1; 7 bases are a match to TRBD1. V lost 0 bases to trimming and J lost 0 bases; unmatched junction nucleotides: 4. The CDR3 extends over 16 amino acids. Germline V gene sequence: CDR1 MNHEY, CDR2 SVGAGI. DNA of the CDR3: TGTGCCAGCAGTTACTCTTACGGACAGGTGAACACTGAAGCTTTCTTT. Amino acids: CASSYSYGQVNTEAFF.

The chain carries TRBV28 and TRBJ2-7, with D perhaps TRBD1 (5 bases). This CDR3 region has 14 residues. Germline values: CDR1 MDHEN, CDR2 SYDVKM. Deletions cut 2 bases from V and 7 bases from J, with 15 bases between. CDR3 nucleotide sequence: TGTGCCAGCAGTTTAGTCGGCAGGGTCGGGGAGCAGTACTTC. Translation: CASSLVGRVGEQYF.

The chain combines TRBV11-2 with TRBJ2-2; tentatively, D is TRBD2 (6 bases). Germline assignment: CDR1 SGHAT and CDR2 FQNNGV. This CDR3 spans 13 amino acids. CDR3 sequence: CATGVAYTGELFF. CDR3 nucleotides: TGTGCTACGGGGGTAGCTTACACCGGGGAGCTGTTTTTT.

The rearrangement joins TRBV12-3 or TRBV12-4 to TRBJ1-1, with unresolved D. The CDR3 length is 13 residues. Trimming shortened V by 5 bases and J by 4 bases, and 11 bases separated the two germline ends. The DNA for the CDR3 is TGTGCCAGCAGTCCCCCGGGTGGCACTGAAGCTTTCTTT. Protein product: CASSPPGGTEAFF.

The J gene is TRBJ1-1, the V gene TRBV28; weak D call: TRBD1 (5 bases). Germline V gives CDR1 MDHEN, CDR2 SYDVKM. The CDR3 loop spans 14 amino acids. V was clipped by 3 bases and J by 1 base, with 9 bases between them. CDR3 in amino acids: CASSFQGGNTEAFF. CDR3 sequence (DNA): TGTGCCAGCAGTTTTCAGGGAGGGAACACTGAAGCTTTCTTT.

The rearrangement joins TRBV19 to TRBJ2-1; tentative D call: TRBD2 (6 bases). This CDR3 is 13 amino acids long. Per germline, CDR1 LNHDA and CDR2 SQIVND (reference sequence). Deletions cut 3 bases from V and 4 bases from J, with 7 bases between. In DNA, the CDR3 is TGTGCCAGTAGTATGGGGGGTTACAATGAGCAGTTCTTC. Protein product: CASSMGGYNEQFF.